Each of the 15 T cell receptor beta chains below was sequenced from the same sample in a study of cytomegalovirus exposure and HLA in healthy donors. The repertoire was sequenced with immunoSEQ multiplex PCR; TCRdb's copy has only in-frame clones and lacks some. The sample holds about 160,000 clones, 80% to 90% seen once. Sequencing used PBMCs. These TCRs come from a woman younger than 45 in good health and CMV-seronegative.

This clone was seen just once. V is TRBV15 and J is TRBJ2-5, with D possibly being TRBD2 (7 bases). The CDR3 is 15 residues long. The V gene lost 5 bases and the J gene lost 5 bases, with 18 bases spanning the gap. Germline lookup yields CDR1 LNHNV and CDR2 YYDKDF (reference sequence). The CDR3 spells CATSLLRTRGETQYF. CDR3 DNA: TGTGCCACCAGCTTACTTCGGACTAGGGGGGAGACCCAGTACTTC.

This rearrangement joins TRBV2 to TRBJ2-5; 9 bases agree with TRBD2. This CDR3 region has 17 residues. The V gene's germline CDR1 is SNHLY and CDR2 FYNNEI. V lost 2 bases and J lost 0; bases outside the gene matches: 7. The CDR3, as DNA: TGTGCCAGCAGTGAATTCTTCCGACTAGCGGACCAAGAGACCCAGTACTTC. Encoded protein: CASSEFFRLADQETQYF.

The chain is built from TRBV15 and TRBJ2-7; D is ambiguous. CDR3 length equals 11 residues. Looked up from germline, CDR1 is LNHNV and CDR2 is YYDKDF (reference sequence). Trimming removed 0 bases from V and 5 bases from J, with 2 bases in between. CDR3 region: CATSRDNEQYF. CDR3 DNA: TGTGCCACCAGCAGAGATAACGAGCAGTACTTC.

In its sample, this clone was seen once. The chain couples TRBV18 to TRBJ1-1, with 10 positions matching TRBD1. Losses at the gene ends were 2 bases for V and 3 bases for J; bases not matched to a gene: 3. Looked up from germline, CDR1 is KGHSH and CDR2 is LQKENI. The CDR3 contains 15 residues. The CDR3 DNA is TGTGCCAGCTCACCAAGACAGGGGGCCCACACTGAAGCTTTCTTT. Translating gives CASSPRQGAHTEAFF. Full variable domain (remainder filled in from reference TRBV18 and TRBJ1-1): NAGVMQNPRHLVRRRGQEARLRCSPMKGHSHVYWYRQLPEEGLKFMVYLQKENIIDESGMPKERFSAEFPKEGPSILRIQQVVRGDSAAYFCASSPRQGAHTEAFFGQGTRLTVV.

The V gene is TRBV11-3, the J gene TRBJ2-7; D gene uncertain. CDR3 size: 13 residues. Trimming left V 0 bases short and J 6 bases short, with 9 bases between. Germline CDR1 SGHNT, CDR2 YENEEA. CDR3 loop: CASSLDVAAEQYF. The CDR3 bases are TGTGCCAGCAGCTTAGATGTGGCTGCCGAGCAGTACTTC.

CDR3 coding DNA: TGTGCCAGCAGCCTCGACCCTTCCCCCTACAATGAGCAGTTCTTC. Its translation: CASSLDPSPYNEQFF. The rearrangement uses TRBV7-3 and TRBJ2-1; D is ambiguous. The V and J ends lost 5 bases and 2 bases respectively, with 13 bases between them. This CDR3 contains 15 residues. CDR1 SGHTA and CDR2 FQGTGA come from the germline V gene.

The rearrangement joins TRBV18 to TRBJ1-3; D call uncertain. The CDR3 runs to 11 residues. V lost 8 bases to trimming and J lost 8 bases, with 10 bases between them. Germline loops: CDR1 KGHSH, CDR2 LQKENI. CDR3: CASHNRDTIYF. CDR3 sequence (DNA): TGTGCCAGCCACAATCGGGACACCATATATTTT.

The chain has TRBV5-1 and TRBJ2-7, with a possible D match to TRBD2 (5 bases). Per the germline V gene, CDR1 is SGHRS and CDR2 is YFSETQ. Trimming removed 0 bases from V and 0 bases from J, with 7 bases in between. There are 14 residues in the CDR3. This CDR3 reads CASSLVGISYEQYF. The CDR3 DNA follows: TGCGCCAGCAGCTTGGTCGGGATCTCCTACGAGCAGTACTTC. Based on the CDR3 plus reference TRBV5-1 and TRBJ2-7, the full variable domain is KAGVTQTPRYLIKTRGQQVTLSCSPISGHRSVSWYQQTPGQGLQFLFEYFSETQRNKGNFPGRFSGRQFSNSRSEMNVSTLELGDSALYLCASSLVGISYEQYFGPGTRLTVT.

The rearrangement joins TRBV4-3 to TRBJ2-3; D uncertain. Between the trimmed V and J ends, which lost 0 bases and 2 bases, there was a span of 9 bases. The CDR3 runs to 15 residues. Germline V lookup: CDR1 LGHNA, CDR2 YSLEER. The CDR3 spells CASSQDGRLTDTQYF. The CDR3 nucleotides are TGCGCCAGCAGCCAAGACGGCAGGCTCACAGATACGCAGTATTTT.

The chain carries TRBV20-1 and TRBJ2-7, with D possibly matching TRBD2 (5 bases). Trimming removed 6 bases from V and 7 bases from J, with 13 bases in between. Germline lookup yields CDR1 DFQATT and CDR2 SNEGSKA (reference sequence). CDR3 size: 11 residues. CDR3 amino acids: CSANGPGEQYF. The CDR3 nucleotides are TGCAGTGCGAATGGGCCGGGAGAGCAGTACTTC.

The CDR3 region is CASSIRQGGINEQFF. CDR3 sequence (DNA): TGTGCCAGCAGCATTCGACAGGGGGGGATCAATGAGCAGTTCTTC. The chain recombines TRBV11-2 with TRBJ2-1, with TRBD1 matching over 9 bases. The V gene end was trimmed by 5 bases and the J gene end by 6 bases; junction bases not matched to a gene: 8. CDR3 size: 15 residues. Germline lookup yields CDR1 SGHAT and CDR2 FQNNGV.

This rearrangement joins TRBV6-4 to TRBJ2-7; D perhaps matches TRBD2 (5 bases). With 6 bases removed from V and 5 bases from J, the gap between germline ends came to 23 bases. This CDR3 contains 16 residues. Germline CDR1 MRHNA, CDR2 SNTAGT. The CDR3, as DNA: TGTGCCAGCAGGGAATTGATGGGCCGCCTCGGGAACGAGCAGTACTTC. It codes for CASRELMGRLGNEQYF.

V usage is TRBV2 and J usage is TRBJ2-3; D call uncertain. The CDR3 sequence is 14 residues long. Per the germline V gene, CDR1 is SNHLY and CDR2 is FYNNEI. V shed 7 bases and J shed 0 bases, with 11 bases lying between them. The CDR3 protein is CASNALRSTDTQYF. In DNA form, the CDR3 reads TGTGCCAGCAACGCACTCCGAAGCACAGATACGCAGTATTTT.

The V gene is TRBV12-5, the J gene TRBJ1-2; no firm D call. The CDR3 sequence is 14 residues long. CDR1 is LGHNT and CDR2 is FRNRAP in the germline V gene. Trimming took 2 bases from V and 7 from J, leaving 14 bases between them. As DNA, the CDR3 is TGTGCTAGTGGTTTGTTAACAGAAGCAAGTGGCTACACCTTC. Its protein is CASGLLTEASGYTF.

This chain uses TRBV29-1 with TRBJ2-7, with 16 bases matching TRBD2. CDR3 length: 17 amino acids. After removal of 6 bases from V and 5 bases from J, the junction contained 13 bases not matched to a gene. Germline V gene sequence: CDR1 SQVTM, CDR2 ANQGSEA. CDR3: CSVGPAGLAGGPNEQYF. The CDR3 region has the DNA TGCAGCGTGGGGCCCGCGGGACTAGCGGGAGGGCCCAACGAGCAGTACTTC.